What follows are 17 T cell receptor beta chains derived from one specimen sequenced in a study of cytomegalovirus exposure and HLA in healthy donors. The PCR employed 60 Vbeta primers together with 13 Jbeta primers. The protocol was immunoSEQ multiplex PCR, while the TCRdb copy is restricted to in-frame clones and leaves out a portion. This sample's clone table lists about 130,000 clones. The sequencing input was PBMCs. The receptors stem from a man aged 25 to 40 in good health and CMV-seronegative.

This rearrangement joins TRBV5-1 to TRBJ2-5, with 7 bases that match TRBD1. The CDR3 runs 15 residues. CDR1 and CDR2 (germline): SGHRS, YFSETQ. The trim removed 4 bases at V and 2 bases at J, leaving 8 bases unmatched. For the CDR3, the DNA is TGCGCCAGCAGCATAACGCCGGGACAGCAAGAGACCCAGTACTTC. This codes for CASSITPGQQETQYF.

This chain uses TRBV18 with TRBJ2-5, with D unresolved. The CDR3 sequence is 15 residues long. Germline V CDR1 and CDR2: KGHSH, LQKENI. V was trimmed by 4 bases and J by 1 base, leaving 13 bases between them. For the CDR3, the DNA is TGTGCCAGCTCACTGATGCAAGCCCCCCAAGAGACCCAGTACTTC. Protein: CASSLMQAPQETQYF.

The chain carries TRBV19 and TRBJ2-5; D gene unclear. V shed 3 bases and J shed 2 bases, with 7 bases lying between them. Germline lookup yields CDR1 LNHDA and CDR2 SQIVND (reference sequence). CDR3 length: 13 residues. Here the CDR3 reads CASSIGNQETQYF. CDR3 sequence (DNA): TGTGCCAGTAGTATCGGTAATCAAGAGACCCAGTACTTC.

The chain joins TRBV5-6 to TRBJ2-1; possibly TRBD1 for D (5 bases). CDR3 length equals 15 residues. The V gene lost 4 bases and the J gene lost 6 bases, with 17 bases spanning the gap. Looked up from germline, CDR1 is SGHDT and CDR2 is YYEEEE. The CDR3, as DNA: TGTGCCAGCAGCCCTTCCGGTGACAGTCGCAATGAGCAGTTCTTC. Translated: CASSPSGDSRNEQFF.

V usage is TRBV11-2 and J usage is TRBJ2-2, with D maybe TRBD2 (6 bases). The CDR3 is made up of 14 amino acids. Germline V gene data show CDR1 as SGHAT and CDR2 as FQNNGV. V was pared by 8 bases and J by 3 bases, with 13 bases between. The CDR3 coding sequence is TGTGCCAGCGTTAGGAGGGTTTACACCGGGGAGCTGTTTTTT. This codes for CASVRRVYTGELFF.

The rearrangement uses TRBV11-2 and TRBJ2-3, with D possibly TRBD2 on 5 matching bases. Trimming shortened V by 6 bases and J by 5 bases, and 12 bases separated the two germline ends. This CDR3 has 13 residues. Germline values: CDR1 SGHAT, CDR2 FQNNGV. The CDR3 region has the DNA TGTGCCAGCAGTTCCCTAGGGAGAGATACGCAGTATTTT. Protein: CASSSLGRDTQYF.

V is TRBV28 and J is TRBJ1-1; D is possibly TRBD1 (6 bases). This CDR3 has 14 amino acids. Looked up from germline, CDR1 is MDHEN and CDR2 is SYDVKM. V was cut by 5 bases and J by 1 base, with 11 bases left in between. The CDR3 loop is CASSPPDRNTEAFF. CDR3 nucleotides: TGTGCCAGCAGTCCGCCGGACAGGAACACTGAAGCTTTCTTT. Complete variable domain (other parts from reference TRBV28 and TRBJ1-1): DVKVTQSSRYLVKRTGEKVFLECVQDMDHENMFWYRQDPGLGLRLIYFSYDVKMKEKGDIPEGYSVSREKKERFSLILESASTNQTSMYLCASSPPDRNTEAFFGQGTRLTVV.

The chain links TRBV18 to TRBJ2-7, with 8 bases lining up with TRBD1. CDR1 is KGHSH and CDR2 is LQKENI in the germline V gene. Unmatched junction bases numbered 15, after V lost 5 bases and J lost 6 bases. CDR3 length equals 16 residues. CDR3 coding DNA: TGTGCCAGCTCATCCTCAACAGGGGGATTCTTGGGCGAGCAGTACTTC. Its protein is CASSSSTGGFLGEQYF.

The V call is TRBV29-1, the J call TRBJ2-5; 14 bases fit TRBD2. The better agreement between TRBJ2-7 and the DNA end casts doubt on the J call. The CDR3 runs to 13 residues. Germline V gene sequence: CDR1 SQVTM, CDR2 ANQGSEA. CDR3 coding DNA: TGCAGCGTGGGACTAGCGGGAGCCCCCGAGCAGTACTTC. This sequence encodes CSVGLAGAPEQYF.

The chain uses TRBV11-2 and TRBJ2-3; D gene unclear. The germline gives CDR1 SGHAT, CDR2 FQNNGV. The CDR3 has 13 residues. The ends were cut back, 5 bases at V and 2 bases at J, with 8 bases in the middle. CDR3 nucleotides: TGTGCCAGCAGCCCCCGGGTCACAGATACGCAGTATTTT. This codes for CASSPRVTDTQYF.

The gene calls are TRBV6-1 and TRBJ1-2, with 8 bases identical to TRBD1. V shed 6 bases and J 2 bases; nucleotides not matched to a gene: 8. The CDR3 has 15 residues. Germline V gene sequence: CDR1 MNHNS, CDR2 SASEGT. The CDR3 bases are TGTGCCAGCAGCCCCGGACAGGGACTCAACTATGGCTACACCTTC. It encodes CASSPGQGLNYGYTF.

About this clone: Other nucleotide sequences in the sample specify the same CDR3. V usage is TRBV11-3 and J usage is TRBJ1-1, with no clear D. Trimming removed 2 bases at V and 1 base at J, with 5 bases between. Looked up from germline, CDR1 is SGHNT and CDR2 is YENEEA. CDR3 size: 13 residues. CDR3 in amino acids: CASSLTENTEAFF. CDR3 coding DNA: TGTGCCAGCAGCTTAACAGAGAACACTGAAGCTTTCTTT.

The rearrangement uses TRBV5-1 and TRBJ2-7, with 11 positions matching TRBD2. The CDR3 spans 16 residues. Germline CDR1 SGHRS, CDR2 YFSETQ. V gave up 0 bases and J gave up 2 bases; unmatched junction bases: 4. The CDR3 DNA follows: TGCGCCAGCAGCTTGGGACTAGCGGGATTAACCTACGAGCAGTACTTC. It translates to CASSLGLAGLTYEQYF.

On this clone itself: The junction departs from the called germline gene at one end, perhaps through a read error. The genes are TRBV2 and TRBJ1-2, with no clear D. This CDR3 is 12 amino acids long. Germline V lookup: CDR1 SNHLY, CDR2 FYNNEI. CDR3 residues: CASSFLDYGYTF. The DNA of the CDR3 is TGTGCCAGCAGTTTCTTGGACTATGGCTATACCTTC.

The chain recombines TRBV7-9 with TRBJ1-2; weak D call: TRBD1 (6 bases). CDR1 and CDR2 from the germline V gene are SEHNR and FQNEAQ (reference sequence). Trimming stripped 1 base from V and 6 bases from J, with 9 bases between. This CDR3 region has 13 residues. CDR3 nucleotides: TGTGCCAGCAGCTTAGGGACAGAAAATGGCTACACCTTC. This gives the protein CASSLGTENGYTF.

The chain has TRBV6-5 and TRBJ1-4, with 9 positions matching TRBD1. The ends lost 4 bases at V and 2 bases at J; junction bases unmatched: 2. The length of the CDR3 is 15 residues. CDR1 and CDR2 (germline): MNHEY, SVGAGI. The CDR3 protein is CASSWTGATNEKLFF. The CDR3 nucleotides are TGTGCCAGCAGTTGGACAGGGGCGACTAATGAAAAACTGTTTTTT.

V is TRBV11-2 and J is TRBJ1-2; possible D gene TRBD1, 6 bases. This CDR3 is built from 15 residues. Germline loops: CDR1 SGHAT, CDR2 FQNNGV. Between the trimmed V and J ends, which lost 5 bases and 1 base, there was a span of 14 bases. CDR3 sequence: CASSRLRGFNYGYTF. The CDR3 DNA sequence: TGTGCCAGCAGCCGACTCAGGGGCTTTAACTATGGCTACACCTTC. The entire variable domain, with the rest obtained from reference TRBV11-2 and TRBJ1-2, is as follows: EAGVAQSPRYKIIEKRQSVAFWCNPISGHATLYWYQQILGQGPKLLIQFQNNGVVDDSQLPKDRFSAERLKGVDSTLKIQPAKLEDSAVYLCASSRLRGFNYGYTFGSGTRLTVV.